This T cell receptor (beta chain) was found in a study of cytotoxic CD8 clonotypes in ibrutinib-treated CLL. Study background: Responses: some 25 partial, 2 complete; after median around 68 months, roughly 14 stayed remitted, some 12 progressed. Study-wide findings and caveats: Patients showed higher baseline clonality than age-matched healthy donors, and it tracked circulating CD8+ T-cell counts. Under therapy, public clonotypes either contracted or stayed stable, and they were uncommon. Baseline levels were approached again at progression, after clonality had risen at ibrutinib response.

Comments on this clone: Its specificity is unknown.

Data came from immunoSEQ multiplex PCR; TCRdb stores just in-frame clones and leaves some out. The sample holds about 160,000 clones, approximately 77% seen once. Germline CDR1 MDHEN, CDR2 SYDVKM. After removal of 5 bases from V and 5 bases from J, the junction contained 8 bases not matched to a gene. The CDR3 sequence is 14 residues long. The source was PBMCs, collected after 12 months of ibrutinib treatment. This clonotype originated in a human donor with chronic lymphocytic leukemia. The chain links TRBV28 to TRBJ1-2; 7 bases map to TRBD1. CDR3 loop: CASSLTGVLYGYTF. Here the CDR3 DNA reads TGTGCCAGCAGTCTTACAGGGGTATTATATGGCTACACCTTC.